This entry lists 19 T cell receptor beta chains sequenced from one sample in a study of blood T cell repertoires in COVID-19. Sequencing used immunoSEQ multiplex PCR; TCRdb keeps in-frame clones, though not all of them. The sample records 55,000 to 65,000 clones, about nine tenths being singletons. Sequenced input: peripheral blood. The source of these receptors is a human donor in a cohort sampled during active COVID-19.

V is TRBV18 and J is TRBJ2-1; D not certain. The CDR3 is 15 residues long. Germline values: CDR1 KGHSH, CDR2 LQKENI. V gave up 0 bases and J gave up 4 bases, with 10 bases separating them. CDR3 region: CASSPPSTRYNEQFF. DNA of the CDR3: TGTGCCAGCTCACCACCGAGCACCCGATACAATGAGCAGTTCTTC.

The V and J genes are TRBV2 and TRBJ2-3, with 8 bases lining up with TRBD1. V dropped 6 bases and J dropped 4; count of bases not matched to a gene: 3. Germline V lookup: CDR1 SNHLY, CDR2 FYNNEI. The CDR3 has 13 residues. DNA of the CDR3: TGTGCCAGCAGCTTACAGGGGGCAGATACGCAGTATTTT. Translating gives CASSLQGADTQYF.

DNA of the CDR3: TGTGCCAGCAGTTTATTGCAGGGTGGCACTGAAGCTTTCTTT. This translates into CASSLLQGGTEAFF. The chain carries TRBV28 and TRBJ1-1; possible D gene TRBD1, 5 bases. Deletions cut 1 base from V and 4 bases from J, with 10 bases between. The CDR3 extends over 14 amino acids. From germline, CDR1 is MDHEN and CDR2 SYDVKM.

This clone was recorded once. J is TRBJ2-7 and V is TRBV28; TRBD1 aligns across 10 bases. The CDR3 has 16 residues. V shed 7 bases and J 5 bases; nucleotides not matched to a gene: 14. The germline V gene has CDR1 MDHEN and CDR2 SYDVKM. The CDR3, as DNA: TGTGCCAGCAAACGTCGCAGGACAGGGGGAAGCCACGAGCAGTACTTC. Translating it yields CASKRRRTGGSHEQYF.

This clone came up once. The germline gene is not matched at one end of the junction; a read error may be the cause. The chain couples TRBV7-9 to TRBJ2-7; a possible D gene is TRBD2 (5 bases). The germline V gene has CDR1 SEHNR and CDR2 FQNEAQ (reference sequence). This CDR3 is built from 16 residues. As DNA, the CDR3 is TGTACCAGCAGCTTAGTATGGCAGAGCGGTCCCTACGAGCAGTACTTC. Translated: CTSSLVWQSGPYEQYF.

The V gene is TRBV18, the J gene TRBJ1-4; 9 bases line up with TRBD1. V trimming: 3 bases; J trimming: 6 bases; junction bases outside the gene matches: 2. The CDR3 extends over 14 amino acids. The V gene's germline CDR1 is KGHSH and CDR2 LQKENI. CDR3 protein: CASSPGQGYEKLFF. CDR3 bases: TGTGCCAGCTCACCTGGACAGGGGTATGAAAAACTGTTTTTT.

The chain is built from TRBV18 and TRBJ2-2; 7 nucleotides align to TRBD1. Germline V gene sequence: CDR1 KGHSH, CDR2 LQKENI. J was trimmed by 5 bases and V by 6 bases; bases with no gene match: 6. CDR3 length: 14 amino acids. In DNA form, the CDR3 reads TGTGCCAGCTCGACAGGGTTGTGGACCGGGGAGCTGTTTTTT. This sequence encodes CASSTGLWTGELFF.

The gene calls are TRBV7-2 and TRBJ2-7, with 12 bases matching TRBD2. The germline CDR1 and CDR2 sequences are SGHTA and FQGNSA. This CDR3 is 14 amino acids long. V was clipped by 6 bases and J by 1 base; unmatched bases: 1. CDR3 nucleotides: TGTGCCAGCAGACTAGCGGGGGGATCCTACGAGCAGTACTTC. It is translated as CASRLAGGSYEQYF.

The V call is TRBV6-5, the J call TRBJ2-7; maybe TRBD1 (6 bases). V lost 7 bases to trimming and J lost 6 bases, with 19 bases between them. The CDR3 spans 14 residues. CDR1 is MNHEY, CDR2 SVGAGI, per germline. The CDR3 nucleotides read TGTGCCAGCATTAAAACAGGGAGTTCCGGCGAGCAGTACTTC. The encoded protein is CASIKTGSSGEQYF.

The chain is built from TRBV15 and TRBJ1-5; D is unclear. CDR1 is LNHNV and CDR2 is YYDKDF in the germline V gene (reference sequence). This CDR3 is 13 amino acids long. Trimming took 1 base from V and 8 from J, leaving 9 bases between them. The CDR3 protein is CATSRGQVEPQHF. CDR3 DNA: TGTGCCACCAGCAGAGGGCAGGTGGAGCCCCAGCATTTT.

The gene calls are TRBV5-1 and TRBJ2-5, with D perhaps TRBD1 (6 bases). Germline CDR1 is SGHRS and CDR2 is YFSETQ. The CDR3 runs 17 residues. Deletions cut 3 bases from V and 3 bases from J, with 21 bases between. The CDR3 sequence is CASSSTTGLTLKETQYF. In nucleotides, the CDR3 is TGCGCCAGCAGCTCGACGACAGGACTGACGTTGAAAGAGACCCAGTACTTC.

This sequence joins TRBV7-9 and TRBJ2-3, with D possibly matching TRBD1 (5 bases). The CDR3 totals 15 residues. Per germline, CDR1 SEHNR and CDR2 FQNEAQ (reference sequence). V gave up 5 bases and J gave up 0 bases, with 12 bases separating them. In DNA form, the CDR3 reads TGTGCCAGCAGCCCACAGGCTTCTAGCACAGATACGCAGTATTTT. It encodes CASSPQASSTDTQYF.

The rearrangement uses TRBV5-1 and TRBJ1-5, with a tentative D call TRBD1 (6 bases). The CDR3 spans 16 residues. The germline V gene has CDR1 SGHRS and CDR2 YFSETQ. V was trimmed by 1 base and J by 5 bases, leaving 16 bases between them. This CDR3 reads CASSLSSGGGDQPQHF. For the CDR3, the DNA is TGCGCCAGCAGCTTGTCGTCAGGCGGGGGCGATCAGCCCCAGCATTTT.

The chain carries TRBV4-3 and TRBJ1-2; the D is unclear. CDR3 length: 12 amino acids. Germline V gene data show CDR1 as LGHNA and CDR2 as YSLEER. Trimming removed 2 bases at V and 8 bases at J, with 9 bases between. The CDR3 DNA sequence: TGCGCCAGCAGCCAAAGCAATCGGGGCTACACCTTC. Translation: CASSQSNRGYTF.

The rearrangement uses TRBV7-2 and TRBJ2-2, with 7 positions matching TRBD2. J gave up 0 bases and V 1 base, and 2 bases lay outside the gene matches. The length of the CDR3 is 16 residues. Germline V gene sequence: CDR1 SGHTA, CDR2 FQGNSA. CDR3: CASSLVAGANTGELFF. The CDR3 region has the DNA TGTGCCAGCAGCTTAGTTGCGGGGGCGAACACCGGGGAGCTGTTTTTT.

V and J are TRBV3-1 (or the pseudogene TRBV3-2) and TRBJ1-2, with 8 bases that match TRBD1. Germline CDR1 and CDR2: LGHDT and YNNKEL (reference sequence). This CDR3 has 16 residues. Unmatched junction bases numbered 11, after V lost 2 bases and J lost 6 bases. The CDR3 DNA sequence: TGTGCCAGCAGCCAATCCCATGTCGGACAGGGACATGGCTACACCTTC. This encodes CASSQSHVGQGHGYTF.

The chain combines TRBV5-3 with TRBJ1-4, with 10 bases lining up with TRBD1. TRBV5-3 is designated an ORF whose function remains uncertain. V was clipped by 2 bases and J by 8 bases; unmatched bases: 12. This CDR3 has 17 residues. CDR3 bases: TGTGCCAGAAGCTTTGAACCGGGGACAGGGGTCAGGGAAAAACTGTTTTTT. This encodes CARSFEPGTGVREKLFF.

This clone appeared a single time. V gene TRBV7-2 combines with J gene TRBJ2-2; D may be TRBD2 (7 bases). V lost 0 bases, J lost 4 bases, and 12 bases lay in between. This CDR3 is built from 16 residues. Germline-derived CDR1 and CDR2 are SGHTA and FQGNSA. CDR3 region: CASSLAAGAGTGELFF. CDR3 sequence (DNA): TGTGCCAGCAGCTTAGCGGCGGGGGCAGGCACCGGGGAGCTGTTTTTT.

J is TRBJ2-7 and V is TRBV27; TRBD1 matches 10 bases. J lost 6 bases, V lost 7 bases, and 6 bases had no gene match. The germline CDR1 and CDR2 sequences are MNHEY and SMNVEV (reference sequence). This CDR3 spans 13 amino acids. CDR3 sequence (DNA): TGTGCCAGCATTTCGACAGGGGGCGGCGAGCAGTACTTC. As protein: CASISTGGGEQYF.